This T cell receptor (beta chain) came from a study of cytomegalovirus exposure and HLA in healthy donors. Study details: The roughly 110 validation repertoires were reported in a later analysis to have been generated on the same platform as the roughly 680 first-cohort repertoires.

Some clones are missing from TCRdb's copy, which holds only in-frame ones; the method was immunoSEQ multiplex PCR. Of some 70,000 clones listed, around 89% were seen once; the top ten hold around 1.7%. The length of the CDR3 is 14 residues. The V gene end was trimmed by 6 bases and the J gene end by 3 bases; junction bases not matched to a gene: 2. CDR1 is MNHEY and CDR2 is SMNVEV in the germline V gene (reference sequence). The sequencing sample was made of PBMCs. V is TRBV27 and J is TRBJ2-2; 9 nucleotides line up with TRBD1. This sequence originates from a woman in her late teens or twenties in good health and CMV-seronegative. The CDR3 reads CASSWTGDTGELFF. For the CDR3, the DNA is TGTGCCAGCAGCTGGACAGGGGACACCGGGGAGCTGTTTTTT.